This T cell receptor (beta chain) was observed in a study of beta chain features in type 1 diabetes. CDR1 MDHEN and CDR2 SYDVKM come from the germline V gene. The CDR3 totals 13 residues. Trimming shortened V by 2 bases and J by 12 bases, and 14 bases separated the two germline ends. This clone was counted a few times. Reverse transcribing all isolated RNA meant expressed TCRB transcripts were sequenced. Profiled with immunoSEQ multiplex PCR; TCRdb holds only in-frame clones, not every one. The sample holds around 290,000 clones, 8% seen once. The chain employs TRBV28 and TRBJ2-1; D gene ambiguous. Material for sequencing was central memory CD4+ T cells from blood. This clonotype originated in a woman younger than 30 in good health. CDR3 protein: CASSLRVPVGQFF. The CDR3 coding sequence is TGTGCCAGCAGTTTAAGGGTACCGGTTGGGCAGTTCTTC.